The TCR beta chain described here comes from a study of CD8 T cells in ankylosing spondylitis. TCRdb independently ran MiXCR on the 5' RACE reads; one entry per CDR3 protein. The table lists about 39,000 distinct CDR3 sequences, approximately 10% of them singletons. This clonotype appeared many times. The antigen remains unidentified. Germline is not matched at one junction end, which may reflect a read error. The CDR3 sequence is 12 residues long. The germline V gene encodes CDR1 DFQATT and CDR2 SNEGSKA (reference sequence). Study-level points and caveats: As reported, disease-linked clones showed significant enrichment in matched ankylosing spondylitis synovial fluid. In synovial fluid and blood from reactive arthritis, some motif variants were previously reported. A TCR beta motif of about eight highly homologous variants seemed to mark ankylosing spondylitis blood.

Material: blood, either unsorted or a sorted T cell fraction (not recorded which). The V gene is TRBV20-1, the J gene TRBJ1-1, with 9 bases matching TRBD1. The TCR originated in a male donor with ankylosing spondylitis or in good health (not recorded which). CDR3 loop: CCPGQGEAEAFF. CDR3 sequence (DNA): TGTTGTCCGGGACAGGGAGAGGCTGAAGCTTTCTTT.